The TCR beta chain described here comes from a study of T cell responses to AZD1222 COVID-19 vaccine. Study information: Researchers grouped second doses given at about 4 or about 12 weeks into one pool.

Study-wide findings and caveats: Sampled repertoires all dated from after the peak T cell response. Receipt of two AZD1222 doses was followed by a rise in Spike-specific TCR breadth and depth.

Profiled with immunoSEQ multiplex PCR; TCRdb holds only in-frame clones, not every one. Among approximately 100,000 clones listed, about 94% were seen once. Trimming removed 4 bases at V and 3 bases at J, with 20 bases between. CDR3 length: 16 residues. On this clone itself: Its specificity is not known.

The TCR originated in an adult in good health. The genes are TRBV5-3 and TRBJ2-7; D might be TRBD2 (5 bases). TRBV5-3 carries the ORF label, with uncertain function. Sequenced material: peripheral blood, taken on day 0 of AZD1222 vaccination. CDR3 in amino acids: CARSQTTRAELYEQYF. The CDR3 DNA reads TGTGCCAGAAGCCAGACCACTAGGGCGGAACTCTACGAGCAGTACTTC.